The 20 T cell receptor beta chains below come from one sample, sequenced in a study of cytomegalovirus exposure and HLA in healthy donors (dated by TCRdb to 2017 to 2019). Library creation used the immunoSEQ multiplex PCR assay. The multiplex PCR relied on a mix of 60 forward primers for TCR Vbeta segments and 13 reverse primers for TCR Jbeta segments. Sourced from immuneACCESS, this table was stored by TCRdb with only in-frame sequences that have V and J called. A share of the clones is absent; for the studies checked, an unresolved V gene accounts for under half, and the remainder has no known explanation. A total of 110,000 to 150,000 clones appear in this sample, around 10% of them only once. Of the sample, less than 2% is held by the ten largest clones. Sequenced: PBMCs. Source of these receptors: a male donor in good health and CMV-seronegative.

The CDR3 region is CASKTEYSNQPQHF. In nucleotides, the CDR3 is TGTGCCAGTAAAACAGAGTATAGCAATCAGCCCCAGCATTTT. The genes are TRBV19 and TRBJ1-5; D is undetermined. CDR1 and CDR2 from the germline V gene are LNHDA and SQIVND (reference sequence). Trimming stripped 7 bases from V and 0 bases from J, with 10 bases between. The CDR3 runs to 14 residues.

In this sample, this clone turned up a few times. The chain uses TRBV10-3 and TRBJ2-1, with 7 bases matching TRBD2. The germline V gene has CDR1 ENHRY and CDR2 SYGVKD. J lost 13 bases, V lost 0 bases, and 9 bases had no gene match. The length of the CDR3 is 14 residues. The CDR3 is CAISESGGQGDQFF. The CDR3 nucleotides read TGTGCCATCAGTGAGTCGGGAGGGCAAGGGGACCAGTTCTTC.

The genes are TRBV9 and TRBJ2-7; 8 bases fit TRBD1. Germline V gene lookup returns CDR1 SGDLS and CDR2 YYNGEE. This CDR3 comprises 14 residues. V lost 4 bases and J lost 6; bases outside the gene matches: 9. The CDR3 nucleotides read TGTGCCAGCAGCAAGGACAGGGTGAGGGGCGAGCAGTACTTC. Translated: CASSKDRVRGEQYF.

This chain joins TRBV27 and TRBJ2-3; 7 nucleotides agree with TRBD1. From germline, CDR1 is MNHEY and CDR2 SMNVEV (reference sequence). This CDR3 region has 16 residues. The V and J ends lost 2 bases and 4 bases, in that order; junction bases with no gene match: 9. CDR3 loop: CASSLLQGSKADTQYF. The CDR3 DNA reads as TGTGCCAGCAGTTTACTACAGGGGAGTAAGGCAGATACGCAGTATTTT.

The chain joins TRBV14 to TRBJ1-2; 7 bases are a match to TRBD1. Looked up from germline, CDR1 is SGHDN and CDR2 is FVKESK. The CDR3 runs to 15 residues. V lost 2 bases, J lost 2 bases, and 5 bases stayed unmatched. Here the CDR3 reads CASSQTGARNYGYTF. DNA of the CDR3: TGTGCCAGCAGCCAAACAGGGGCCCGCAACTATGGCTACACCTTC.

The J gene is TRBJ2-3, the V gene TRBV5-1; a possible D gene is TRBD2 (6 bases). V was clipped by 7 bases and J by 0 bases, with 15 bases between them. The CDR3 has 15 residues. Germline V lookup: CDR1 SGHRS, CDR2 YFSETQ. In DNA, the CDR3 is TGCGCCAGCGGCCTCCGGGACTTAAGCACAGATACGCAGTATTTT. This codes for CASGLRDLSTDTQYF.

The chain combines TRBV28 with TRBJ2-1; 9 bases are shared with TRBD2. The trim removed 7 bases at V and 4 bases at J, leaving 14 bases unmatched. Germline CDR1 and CDR2: MDHEN and SYDVKM. This CDR3 contains 17 residues. The CDR3 loop reads CASTPKRLAGWYNEQFF. CDR3 in DNA: TGTGCCAGCACCCCGAAGCGGCTAGCGGGGTGGTACAATGAGCAGTTCTTC.

The chain carries TRBV5-1 and TRBJ2-1, with 7 bases that match TRBD2. The CDR3 has 14 amino acids. From germline, CDR1 is SGHRS and CDR2 YFSETQ. Losses at the gene ends were 5 bases for V and 10 bases for J; bases not matched to a gene: 12. The CDR3 protein is CASREAGSGGEQFF. Written as DNA, the CDR3 is TGCGCCAGCAGGGAGGCGGGATCCGGGGGGGAGCAGTTCTTC.

The V gene is TRBV28, the J gene TRBJ2-7, with D perhaps matching TRBD2 (5 bases). Deletions cut 3 bases from V and 2 bases from J, with 11 bases between. The CDR3 spans 14 residues. Germline V gene data show CDR1 as MDHEN and CDR2 as SYDVKM. The CDR3 is CASSLRGITYEQYF. DNA for the CDR3: TGTGCCAGCAGTTTGCGAGGGATAACCTACGAGCAGTACTTC.

The genes are TRBV28 and TRBJ2-7; the match to TRBD2 covers 9 bases. In germline, CDR1 is MDHEN, CDR2 SYDVKM. The CDR3 totals 17 residues. Trimming cost V 4 bases and J 2 bases; bases outside gene matches: 12. The CDR3 DNA reads as TGTGCCAGCAGTTCAGAGAGGGGAGCGGGGGGCACCTACGAGCAGTACTTC. It encodes CASSSERGAGGTYEQYF.

This clone has a handful of counts. The chain is built from TRBV7-9 and TRBJ1-1; tentatively, D is TRBD1 (5 bases). This CDR3 contains 15 residues. Trimming left V 5 bases short and J 5 bases short, with 18 bases between. CDR1 is SEHNR, CDR2 FQNEAQ, per germline (reference sequence). The CDR3, as DNA: TGTGCCAGCAGCCCCCACCAGGGCGGTCGGACTGAAGCTTTCTTT. It translates to CASSPHQGGRTEAFF. Variable domain in full (rest from reference TRBV7-9 and TRBJ1-1): DTGVSQNPRHKITKRGQNVTFRCDPISEHNRLYWYRQTLGQGPEFLTYFQNEAQLEKSRLLSDRFSAERPKGSFSTLEIQRTEQGDSAMYLCASSPHQGGRTEAFFGQGTRLTVV.

There are a few counts of this clone. The rearrangement joins TRBV2 to TRBJ2-5; D ambiguous. The CDR3 totals 12 residues. V lost 6 bases and J 5 bases, leaving 10 bases between the germline ends. Germline CDR1 and CDR2: SNHLY and FYNNEI. Here the CDR3 DNA reads TGTGCCAGCAGGGAATTCAGGGAGACCCAGTACTTC. Protein sequence: CASREFRETQYF.

CDR3 sequence (DNA): TGTGCCAGCAGTATCCGGGACAGGGTTCAGCAGCCCCAGCATTTT. This sequence encodes CASSIRDRVQQPQHF. The chain couples TRBV28 to TRBJ1-5, with 9 positions matching TRBD1. This CDR3 spans 15 amino acids. The trim removed 5 bases at V and 7 bases at J, leaving 9 bases unmatched. CDR1 and CDR2 (germline): MDHEN, SYDVKM.

This clone has just one count. This chain links TRBV7-3 with TRBJ1-2, with D possibly being TRBD1 (5 bases). The CDR3 length is 17 residues. Trimming removed 0 bases at V and 2 bases at J, with 16 bases between. Germline V gene lookup returns CDR1 SGHTA and CDR2 FQGTGA. CDR3 DNA: TGTGCCAGCAGCTTAACCGTGGCGCAGGGTAGGAACTATGGCTACACCTTC. Translation gives CASSLTVAQGRNYGYTF. Using reference TRBV7-3 and TRBJ1-2 for the parts outside the CDR3, the full variable domain is GAGVSQTPSNKVTEKGKYVELRCDPISGHTALYWYRQSLGQGPEFLIYFQGTGAADDSGLPNDRFFAVRPEGSVSTLKIQRTERGDSAVYLCASSLTVAQGRNYGYTFGSGTRLTVV.

This clone occurred a few times. V and J are TRBV19 and TRBJ2-7; D remains ambiguous. Trimming took off 5 bases at V and 5 bases at J, with 16 bases between the two ends. In germline, CDR1 is LNHDA, CDR2 SQIVND (reference sequence). CDR3 length equals 14 residues. CDR3 sequence reads: CASSPRNRWDEQYF. The CDR3 nucleotides are TGTGCCAGTAGTCCTAGAAACCGGTGGGACGAGCAGTACTTC.

This clone was counted a few times. The V and J genes are TRBV5-6 and TRBJ1-2; 7 positions agree with TRBD1. The CDR3 has 14 residues. Germline lookup yields CDR1 SGHDT and CDR2 YYEEEE. J lost 0 bases, V lost 5 bases, and 4 bases had no gene match. DNA of the CDR3: TGTGCCAGCAGGTGGACAGGAGCTAACTATGGCTACACCTTC. It is translated as CASRWTGANYGYTF.

V usage is TRBV6-6 and J usage is TRBJ2-2; D may be TRBD2 (6 bases). The CDR3 runs 14 residues. Germline V gives CDR1 MNHNY, CDR2 SVGAGI (reference sequence). Trimming shortened V by 9 bases and J by 0 bases, and 11 bases separated the two germline ends. CDR3 residues: CASQRAANTGELFF. The CDR3 region has the DNA TGTGCCAGTCAGCGGGCCGCGAACACCGGGGAGCTGTTTTTT.

This clone was seen a few times. This chain connects TRBV7-2 to TRBJ2-1, with TRBD2 matching 8 bases. This CDR3 has 15 residues. Germline V gene lookup returns CDR1 SGHTA and CDR2 FQGNSA. J gave up 2 bases and V 5 bases, and 5 bases lay outside the gene matches. This CDR3 reads CASSPPGGPYNEQFF. CDR3 bases: TGTGCCAGCAGCCCTCCGGGGGGGCCCTACAATGAGCAGTTCTTC.

Here the CDR3 reads CASSLAGGRAYNEQFF. The CDR3 DNA reads TGCGCCAGCAGCTTGGCGGGCGGGAGGGCCTACAATGAGCAGTTCTTC. The chain couples TRBV5-1 to TRBJ2-1; 9 nucleotides align to TRBD2. Trimming cost V 0 bases and J 2 bases; bases outside gene matches: 3. In germline, CDR1 is SGHRS, CDR2 YFSETQ. This CDR3 is 16 amino acids long.

The rearrangement links TRBV10-1 to TRBJ2-7; 7 bases fit TRBD1. The length of the CDR3 is 18 residues. Germline CDR1 and CDR2: WNHNN and SYGVQD (reference sequence). Trimming at V came to 4 bases and at J to 2 bases, leaving 17 bases not matched to a gene. The CDR3 DNA follows: TGCGCCAGCAGTGCGCCGGACAGGCCCGTAGGGGAGACCTACGAGCAGTACTTC. This translates into CASSAPDRPVGETYEQYF.